This TCR beta chain originates from a study of tumor and adjacent non-tumor tissue in lung cancer. Overall study: Patients were aged about 30 to 76, nine to eleven men and about 5 women, stage I to III.

The germline V gene encodes CDR1 SGHDT and CDR2 YYEEEE. This CDR3 region has 14 residues. Deletions cut 4 bases from V and 12 bases from J, with 20 bases between. No cell sorting was done before RNA was extracted from the tissue. A modified ARM-PCR protocol with three rounds of nested PCR amplified TCRbeta. TCRdb re-analysed the multiplex PCR reads in MiXCR, keeping a single row per CDR3 protein. This sample has 76,000 or so distinct CDR3 sequences, with 55% to 70% found just once. J is TRBJ2-1 and V is TRBV5-6; D remains ambiguous. This receptor was obtained from a woman aged 70 to 79 with non-small cell lung cancer. Specimen: lung tumor tissue. The CDR3 coding sequence is TGTGCCAGCAGCAAGGACGATTCTTTGGGTGGGCAGTTCTTC. It is translated as CASSKDDSLGGQFF.